Presented here are 13 T cell receptor beta chains from one specimen sequenced in a study of blood T cell repertoires in COVID-19. Profiled with immunoSEQ multiplex PCR; TCRdb holds only in-frame clones, not every one. Among around 80,000 clones listed, around 90% were seen once. Material for sequencing was peripheral blood. The receptors were sampled from a woman older than 75 with acute or convalescent COVID-19.

This clone was detected only once. The chain employs TRBV4-3 and TRBJ2-1; tentative D call: TRBD1 (6 bases). CDR1 LGHNA and CDR2 YSLEER come from the germline V gene. V gave up 0 bases and J gave up 4 bases, with 10 bases separating them. The CDR3 contains 15 residues. This chain's CDR3 is CASSQERTVYNEQFF. CDR3 DNA sequence: TGCGCCAGCAGCCAAGAAAGGACAGTTTACAATGAGCAGTTCTTC.

The genes are TRBV18 and TRBJ1-1; 7 bases map to TRBD1. This CDR3 spans 16 amino acids. Germline CDR1 KGHSH, CDR2 LQKENI. V gave up 3 bases and J gave up 0 bases; unmatched junction bases: 7. CDR3 protein: CASSPYLGQMNTEAFF. The CDR3 region has the DNA TGTGCCAGCTCACCGTACCTGGGACAGATGAACACTGAAGCTTTCTTT.

The chain employs TRBV2 and TRBJ1-5; 7 bases fit TRBD1. Losses at the gene ends were 1 base for V and 5 bases for J; bases not matched to a gene: 2. The CDR3 consists of 14 residues. Germline-derived CDR1 and CDR2 are SNHLY and FYNNEI. The CDR3 bases are TGTGCCAGCAGTGAAGGACAGGGTTATCAGCCCCAGCATTTT. Its protein product is CASSEGQGYQPQHF.

V is TRBV7-9 and J is TRBJ2-3; D is possibly TRBD1 (6 bases). In germline, CDR1 is SEHNR, CDR2 FQNEAQ (reference sequence). The V and J ends lost 2 bases and 2 bases respectively, with 14 bases between them. The CDR3 is made up of 16 amino acids. CDR3 sequence (DNA): TGTGCCAGCAGCTTAAAGATGGGGGCGTCCACAGATACGCAGTATTTT. Protein sequence: CASSLKMGASTDTQYF.

The CDR3 loop is CASRDSQTRYGYTF. Written as DNA, the CDR3 is TGTGCCAGCAGGGACAGTCAAACTCGTTATGGCTACACCTTC. The gene calls are TRBV2 and TRBJ1-2, with D possibly matching TRBD1 (6 bases). CDR1 and CDR2 (germline): SNHLY, FYNNEI. Trimming shortened V by 6 bases and J by 5 bases, and 16 bases separated the two germline ends. The CDR3 has 14 amino acids.

V usage is TRBV5-4 and J usage is TRBJ2-4; D is unresolved. Trimming left V 5 bases short and J 8 bases short, with 8 bases between. There are 11 residues in the CDR3. The germline CDR1 and CDR2 sequences are SGHNT and YYREEE (reference sequence). The CDR3 protein is CASSHRDIQYF. CDR3 bases: TGTGCCAGCAGTCATCGGGACATTCAGTACTTC.

V and J are TRBV6-1 and TRBJ1-2; D call uncertain. In germline, CDR1 is MNHNS, CDR2 SASEGT. CDR3 size: 13 residues. Trimming took off 1 base at V and 5 bases at J, with 8 bases between the two ends. The CDR3 DNA reads as TGTGCCAGCAGTGAAGGGGCTGGGTATGGCTACACCTTC. Translated: CASSEGAGYGYTF.

This chain uses TRBV3-1 (or the pseudogene TRBV3-2) with TRBJ1-3; 10 nucleotides match TRBD1. The CDR3 is made up of 17 amino acids. Trimming removed 1 base from V and 2 bases from J; junction bases left unmatched: 5. Germline V gene sequence: CDR1 LGHDT, CDR2 YNNKEL (reference sequence). The CDR3 sequence: CASSQAGGTGAGNTIYF. The DNA for the CDR3 is TGTGCCAGCAGCCAAGCGGGGGGGACAGGGGCTGGAAACACCATATATTTT.

This clone showed up just once. The V gene is TRBV19, the J gene TRBJ2-1; TRBD1 might be the D (8 bases). The CDR3 has 20 residues. The ends were cut back, 5 bases at V and 7 bases at J, with 33 bases in the middle. Germline CDR1 LNHDA, CDR2 SQIVND (reference sequence). CDR3 amino acids: CASSGRYRGLRLAPGNEQFF. For the CDR3, the DNA is TGTGCCAGTAGTGGACGTTACAGGGGGTTGCGACTAGCCCCAGGGAATGAGCAGTTCTTC.

This chain links TRBV7-3 with TRBJ2-1; the match to TRBD2 covers 12 bases. Germline CDR1 reads SGHTA; CDR2 reads FQGTGA. The trim removed 5 bases at V and 6 bases at J, leaving 5 bases unmatched. CDR3 length: 15 residues. CDR3 loop: CASSVGLAGLNEQFF. The CDR3 DNA is TGTGCCAGCAGCGTAGGACTAGCGGGGCTCAATGAGCAGTTCTTC.

V is TRBV6-2 or TRBV6-3 and J is TRBJ1-5, with a weak D call TRBD1 (6 bases). The CDR3 is 14 amino acids. Germline CDR1 reads MNHEY; CDR2 reads SVGEGT. V lost 6 bases to trimming and J lost 5 bases, with 14 bases between them. CDR3 protein: CASSLDRPDQPQHF. CDR3 sequence (DNA): TGTGCCAGCAGCCTGGACAGACCGGATCAGCCCCAGCATTTT.

The chain is built from TRBV19 and TRBJ2-1, with D perhaps matching TRBD2 (6 bases). Germline-derived CDR1 and CDR2 are LNHDA and SQIVND (reference sequence). Trimming left V 4 bases short and J 9 bases short, with 25 bases between. This CDR3 is built from 17 residues. The DNA of the CDR3 is TGTGCCAGTAGTACCACCATAGCGGAGGCATTGGGGGGTGAGCAGTTCTTC. Amino acids: CASSTTIAEALGGEQFF. The full variable domain, completed using reference TRBV19 and TRBJ2-1, is DGGITQSPKYLFRKEGQNVTLSCEQNLNHDAMYWYRQDPGQGLRLIYYSQIVNDFQKGDIAEGYSVSREKKESFPLTVTSAQKNPTAFYLCASSTTIAEALGGEQFFGPGTRLTVL.

The gene calls are TRBV19 and TRBJ2-4, with D perhaps TRBD1 (6 bases). Germline V gene sequence: CDR1 LNHDA, CDR2 SQIVND (reference sequence). The V end lost 0 bases, the J end lost 6 bases, and 12 bases lay between the germline ends. The CDR3 length is 15 residues. CDR3 sequence: CASSIEGRGGNIQYF. The DNA of the CDR3 is TGTGCCAGTAGTATAGAAGGCAGGGGTGGAAACATTCAGTACTTC.